These 3 T cell receptor beta chains originate from one sample sequenced in a study of CD8 T cells in ankylosing spondylitis. In TCRdb, the 5' RACE reads were re-called with MiXCR into one record per CDR3 protein. Of approximately 260,000 distinct CDR3 sequences listed, about 20% are singletons. The sequencing sample was made of blood, either unsorted or a sorted T cell fraction (not recorded which). The receptor set was obtained from a male donor with ankylosing spondylitis or in good health (not recorded which).

This rearrangement joins TRBV5-6 to TRBJ2-7; D not certain. The CDR3 extends over 14 amino acids. CDR1 is SGHDT, CDR2 YYEEEE, per germline. Between the trimmed V and J ends, which lost 1 base and 2 bases, there was a span of 10 bases. The CDR3 spells CASSLRSLTYEQYF. The CDR3 DNA is TGTGCCAGCAGCTTGAGGTCGCTAACCTACGAGCAGTACTTC.

The V and J genes are TRBV5-1 and TRBJ2-1; TRBD2 agrees at 7 bases. Trimming cost V 4 bases and J 3 bases; bases outside gene matches: 7. This CDR3 has 15 residues. CDR1 and CDR2 from the germline V gene are SGHRS and YFSETQ. The CDR3 is CASSTGLDLYNEQFF. As DNA, the CDR3 is TGCGCCAGCAGCACCGGACTAGACCTCTACAATGAGCAGTTCTTC. Full variable domain (missing parts from reference TRBV5-1 and TRBJ2-1): KAGVTQTPRYLIKTRGQQVTLSCSPISGHRSVSWYQQTPGQGLQFLFEYFSETQRNKGNFPGRFSGRQFSNSRSEMNVSTLELGDSALYLCASSTGLDLYNEQFFGPGTRLTVL.

This clonotype was counted between two and nine times. V and J are TRBV7-8 and TRBJ2-2; 9 bases match TRBD1. The CDR3 is made up of 17 amino acids. The J segment lost 5 bases and the V segment lost 5 bases, leaving 12 bases of the junction unmatched. The germline gives CDR1 SGHVS, CDR2 FQNEAQ. The CDR3 region has the DNA TGTGCCAGCAGCACTACAGGGGGCCAAGATCCAACCGGGGAGCTGTTTTTT. Translated, it gives CASSTTGGQDPTGELFF.